This TCR beta chain was profiled in a study of blood T cells in healthy people across ages. General observations from the study: More naive CD4+ cells and higher diversity marked long-lived donors relative to aged donors.

Primed by a sample-barcoded 5' primer and a J-beta primer mix, a second PCR proceeded for about 6 to 12 cycles. TCRdb re-called the 5' RACE reads through MiXCR, storing one row per CDR3 protein. The sample lists some 1 million distinct CDR3 sequences, 35% to 55% seen once, with approximately 20% in the top ten. A note on this clonotype: Its antigen is undetermined.

Each donor's blood draw was around 9.1 milliliters of peripheral blood. The sample taken for sequencing was blood. The clonotype originates from a woman aged 60 to 75 in good health.

The CDR3 reads CATGEDRERYF. In nucleotides, the CDR3 is TGTGCCACTGGCGAGGACAGGGAGCGGTACTTC. This sequence joins TRBV15 and TRBJ2-5, with 8 bases that match TRBD1. The CDR3 extends over 11 amino acids. CDR1 and CDR2 (germline): LNHNV, YYDKDF (reference sequence). V lost 9 bases, J lost 13 bases, and 10 bases stayed unmatched.